This T cell receptor (beta chain) was recovered during a study of response to subunit inactivated influenza vaccine (dated by TCRdb to 2017 to 2018). As for the study more broadly: The study used deep quantitative T cell receptor repertoire profiling to track responses to a trivalent subunit inactivated influenza vaccine.

This clonotype was recorded a few times. Its antigen is unknown. The record has no base qualities; no much larger clone is one base away. For CDR1 and CDR2, the germline V gene (reference sequence) lists MNHEY and SMNVEV. From the cysteine up to the phenylalanine, the CDR3 has a length of 13 residues. Left in the record is the CDR3 DNA by itself, 39 bases read in frame from the first base. V is pared back by 2 bases and J by 8 bases, with 9 bases lying between the germline termini. Preparation of the library involved RT-PCR. The sample was run on an Illumina HiSeq 2500. Through fastp at Q25 and MiXCR, TCRdb rebuilt clones from the public reads, retaining in-frame beta chains. Rows are combined by CDR3 protein, so each entry shows the most common genes and DNA. Recorded for this sample are 150,000 to 200,000 distinct CDR3 sequences; around 9% of them occurred a single time. The top ten clones comprise 11% of the sample.

Broad study findings and their caveats: The authors suggested that each seasonal influenza vaccination may recruit only a limited number of new T cells.

The receptor chain draws on TRBV27 and TRBJ1-4; a tentative D call is TRBD1 (5 bases match). Source: non-naive T cells sorted from PBMCs, taken on the day of vaccination. The meaning of the sample's cell subset or site label: memory T cell fraction. The sequence was collected from a man between 50 and 59 years old who received an inactivated influenza vaccine. Donor details come from another sample of the same person, matched by shared clones. The CDR3 corresponds to CASSLGTREKLFF. The DNA reads as follows: TGTGCCAGCAGTTTAGGGACCCGAGAAAAACTGTTTTTT.